These 13 T cell receptor beta chains came from one sample sequenced in a study of blood T cell repertoires in COVID-19. The repertoire was sequenced with immunoSEQ multiplex PCR; TCRdb's copy has only in-frame clones and lacks some. The data contain some 460,000 clones, nearly 90% of them singletons. Material for sequencing was PBMCs or T cells enriched from blood (not recorded which). The receptors derive from a woman younger than 35 with acute COVID-19.

V gene TRBV5-6 combines with J gene TRBJ2-2; tentative D call: TRBD2 (6 bases). This CDR3 is built from 14 residues. Germline loops: CDR1 SGHDT, CDR2 YYEEEE. V lost 0 bases, J lost 8 bases, and 11 bases lay in between. DNA for the CDR3: TGTGCCAGCAGCTTGGTACTAGCTTTGGGGGAGCTGTTTTTT. Amino acid sequence: CASSLVLALGELFF.

The gene calls are TRBV12-5 and TRBJ2-2; a possible D gene is TRBD1 (6 bases). The CDR3 covers 16 residues. In germline, CDR1 is LGHNT, CDR2 FRNRAP. The V end lost 0 bases, the J end lost 5 bases, and 13 bases lay between the germline ends. CDR3 protein: CASGLVLGGSTGELFF. CDR3 DNA sequence: TGTGCTAGTGGTTTGGTACTAGGGGGAAGTACCGGGGAGCTGTTTTTT.

This chain joins TRBV29-1 and TRBJ2-1; unclear D gene. The CDR3 consists of 13 residues. Germline CDR1 is SQVTM and CDR2 is ANQGSEA. Between the trimmed V and J ends, which lost 4 bases and 5 bases, there was a span of 12 bases. The CDR3 region is CSVGSRSDNEQFF. The CDR3 DNA sequence: TGCAGCGTTGGTTCCAGGTCCGACAATGAGCAGTTCTTC.

The chain couples TRBV19 to TRBJ2-7; TRBD2 aligns across 8 bases. V lost 2 bases and J lost 3; bases outside the gene matches: 6. This CDR3 region has 15 residues. Germline CDR1 LNHDA, CDR2 SQIVND (reference sequence). The CDR3 is CASSINTGGFYEQYF. CDR3 DNA sequence: TGTGCCAGTAGTATAAACACGGGGGGGTTCTACGAGCAGTACTTC. The complete variable domain, with remaining parts taken from reference TRBV19 and TRBJ2-7, reads DGGITQSPKYLFRKEGQNVTLSCEQNLNHDAMYWYRQDPGQGLRLIYYSQIVNDFQKGDIAEGYSVSREKKESFPLTVTSAQKNPTAFYLCASSINTGGFYEQYFGPGTRLTVT.

This clone was seen only once. The rearrangement joins TRBV6-5 to TRBJ2-2; possible D gene TRBD2, 5 bases. Germline V gene lookup returns CDR1 MNHEY and CDR2 SVGAGI. The CDR3 has 13 amino acids. V dropped 5 bases and J dropped 7 bases, with 11 bases sitting between them. The CDR3 here is CASSPSGGGELFF. DNA of the CDR3: TGTGCCAGCAGTCCCTCAGGAGGCGGGGAGCTGTTTTTT.

The V and J genes are TRBV6-4 and TRBJ2-5; possible D gene TRBD1, 5 bases. Trimming stripped 5 bases from V and 5 bases from J, with 18 bases between. The CDR3 is 15 residues long. Germline V lookup: CDR1 MRHNA, CDR2 SNTAGT. For the CDR3, the DNA is TGTGCCAGCAGTATCCAGGGATCGAGAAGGGAGACCCAGTACTTC. Its translation: CASSIQGSRRETQYF.

This chain joins TRBV21-1 and TRBJ1-6. TRBV21-1 is a pseudogene segment. The CDR3 loop spans 15 amino acids. The CDR3: CASSKGGGSGSPLHF. The CDR3 DNA sequence: TGTGCCAGCAGCAAAGGAGGCGGTTCCGGCTCACCCCTCCACTTT.

The chain combines TRBV6-6 with TRBJ1-3, with a possible D match to TRBD1 (5 bases). This CDR3 spans 16 amino acids. With 5 bases removed from V and 0 bases from J, the gap between germline ends came to 14 bases. CDR1 and CDR2 from the germline V gene are MNHNY and SVGAGI (reference sequence). CDR3 residues: CASSVRGRNSGNTIYF. In nucleotides, the CDR3 is TGTGCCAGCAGTGTTAGGGGTAGGAACTCTGGAAACACCATATATTTT.

The chain combines TRBV13 with TRBJ1-1; a possible D gene is TRBD1 (5 bases). The CDR3 contains 14 residues. The V gene lost 0 bases and the J gene lost 1 base, with 6 bases spanning the gap. Germline V gene lookup returns CDR1 PRHDT and CDR2 FYEKMQ (reference sequence). CDR3 in DNA: TGTGCCAGCAGCTTAGGTCAGGGGAACACTGAAGCTTTCTTT. Translation gives CASSLGQGNTEAFF.

This clone has at least ten counts. This chain uses TRBV12-3 or TRBV12-4 with TRBJ2-2; D unresolved. Trimming pared 8 bases from V and 4 bases from J, leaving 8 bases between. The CDR3 runs 12 residues. The CDR3 region has the DNA TGTGCCAGCTCTTCGGGCACCGGGGAGCTGTTTTTT. Translating it yields CASSSGTGELFF.

The chain is built from TRBV19 and TRBJ1-4; 7 nucleotides agree with TRBD1. Germline CDR1 reads LNHDA; CDR2 reads SQIVND (reference sequence). The V segment lost 5 bases and the J segment 5 bases; nucleotides outside the gene matches: 5. There are 14 residues in the CDR3. CDR3: CASSLGTANEKLFF. The CDR3 DNA reads as TGTGCCAGTAGTCTGGGGACAGCAAATGAAAAACTGTTTTTT.

The chain combines TRBV28 with TRBJ2-7, with D possibly TRBD1 on 6 matching bases. The germline V gene has CDR1 MDHEN and CDR2 SYDVKM. This CDR3 has 14 amino acids. V lost 5 bases and J 4 bases, leaving 15 bases between the germline ends. CDR3 nucleotides: TGTGCCAGCAGTAACAGGGACCGAGTGTACGAGCAGTACTTC. It is translated as CASSNRDRVYEQYF.

This sequence joins TRBV6-4 and TRBJ1-2; 8 nucleotides match TRBD1. This CDR3 has 13 residues. Germline V gene data show CDR1 as MRHNA and CDR2 as SNTAGT. V lost 6 bases, J lost 8 bases, and 8 bases stayed unmatched. CDR3 loop: CASSQQGVGGYTF. In DNA, the CDR3 is TGTGCCAGCAGCCAACAGGGGGTGGGAGGCTACACCTTC.